The 19 T cell receptor beta chains below were found in one sample sequenced in a study of T cells after yellow fever vaccination. TCRdb passed the 5' RACE reads through MiXCR, listing each CDR3 protein once. The sample carries 300,000 to 350,000 distinct CDR3 sequences, under 5% recorded once. The sequencing here drew on PBMCs, taken 5 days after the yellow fever booster vaccination. Source of these receptors: a man aged 18 to 29 who received the YFV17D yellow fever vaccine.

This clonotype has more than one count but fewer than ten. V and J are TRBV28 and TRBJ2-5; 7 bases fit TRBD2. Trimming removed 6 bases from V and 3 bases from J; junction bases left unmatched: 10. The germline gives CDR1 MDHEN, CDR2 SYDVKM. The CDR3 sequence is 15 residues long. The CDR3 DNA sequence: TGTGCCAGCAGCGCCCCCCTTGGGAGGGAAGAGACCCAGTACTTC. Its translation is CASSAPLGREETQYF.

This clonotype was observed at least ten times. The V call is TRBV10-3, the J call TRBJ2-5; 8 bases match TRBD2. The ends lost 7 bases at V and 5 bases at J; junction bases unmatched: 12. The CDR3 extends over 15 amino acids. Germline loops: CDR1 ENHRY, CDR2 SYGVKD. The CDR3 nucleotides read TGTGCCATCAATGGGGATAGCGGGGATGACGAGACCCAGTACTTC. Its protein product is CAINGDSGDDETQYF.

This clonotype was seen a handful of times. This chain connects TRBV7-2 to TRBJ1-1; no clear D gene. Trimming cost V 1 base and J 1 base, with 7 bases left between them. Germline CDR1 and CDR2: SGHTA and FQGNSA. This CDR3 has 14 amino acids. CDR3 nucleotides: TGTGCCAGCAGCTTAGAGGCGGGGAACACTGAAGCTTTCTTT. As protein: CASSLEAGNTEAFF.

This clonotype has a count of ten or more. The chain carries TRBV6-5 and TRBJ2-3; 13 bases fit TRBD2. Germline CDR1 and CDR2: MNHEY and SVGAGI. The junction had 9 bases not matched to a gene; V was cut back by 6 bases and J by 6 bases. The CDR3 spans 16 residues. The CDR3 sequence: CASSLGLAGLWDTQYF. CDR3 nucleotides: TGTGCCAGCAGCCTGGGACTAGCGGGGCTCTGGGATACGCAGTATTTT.

The CDR3 nucleotides are TGTGCCACCAGGGAGGGACCCTCCGGTGGTCTCACCGGGGAGCTGTTTTTT. Amino acids: CATREGPSGGLTGELFF. The chain employs TRBV24-1 and TRBJ2-2; a weak D match, TRBD2 (6 bases). The CDR3 runs to 17 residues. The V end was cut by 7 bases, the J end by 4 bases, with 21 bases between. CDR1 KGHDR and CDR2 SFDVKD come from the germline V gene.

This clonotype was found a few times. J is TRBJ2-1 and V is TRBV20-1, with D hard to call. This CDR3 contains 15 residues. Germline loops: CDR1 DFQATT, CDR2 SNEGSKA (reference sequence). The germline V and J ends were trimmed by 3 bases and 6 bases, with 18 bases remaining between them. The CDR3 loop reads CSARTQTPLLNEQFF. The CDR3 coding sequence is TGCAGTGCTAGGACCCAGACCCCCCTCCTCAATGAGCAGTTCTTC.

The table lists this clonotype with many counts. The V call is TRBV11-2, the J call TRBJ1-2, with D uncertain. From germline, CDR1 is SGHAT and CDR2 FQNNGV. The CDR3 is made up of 15 amino acids. The V end lost 5 bases, the J end lost 5 bases, and 18 bases lay between the germline ends. The chain's CDR3 is CASSTNVGGGYGYTF. CDR3 DNA sequence: TGTGCCAGCAGCACTAACGTCGGTGGTGGGTATGGCTACACCTTC. Supplemented by reference TRBV11-2 and TRBJ1-2, the full variable domain reads EAGVAQSPRYKIIEKRQSVAFWCNPISGHATLYWYQQILGQGPKLLIQFQNNGVVDDSQLPKDRFSAERLKGVDSTLKIQPAKLEDSAVYLCASSTNVGGGYGYTFGSGTRLTVV.

A few counts support this clonotype. The gene calls are TRBV24-1 and TRBJ2-1; 7 nucleotides match TRBD1. V lost 4 bases, J lost 2 bases, and 4 bases stayed unmatched. The CDR3 consists of 15 residues. Germline V CDR1 and CDR2: KGHDR, SFDVKD. CDR3 sequence reads: CATSESGQAYNEQFF. The CDR3 DNA follows: TGTGCCACCAGTGAGTCTGGACAGGCCTACAATGAGCAGTTCTTC.

This clonotype appeared a few times. This rearrangement joins TRBV5-1 to TRBJ2-2, with TRBD2 as a possible D gene (5 bases). The CDR3 is made up of 14 amino acids. Trimming cost V 2 bases and J 7 bases, with 12 bases left between them. CDR1 SGHRS and CDR2 YFSETQ come from the germline V gene. CDR3 sequence reads: CASSFEGPRGELFF. The CDR3 DNA reads TGCGCCAGCAGCTTTGAGGGCCCCCGCGGGGAGCTGTTTTTT.

This clonotype turned up a few times. V gene TRBV7-2 combines with J gene TRBJ2-5; 8 nucleotides line up with TRBD1. CDR1 is SGHTA, CDR2 FQGNSA, per germline. V gave up 4 bases and J gave up 3 bases; unmatched junction bases: 7. This CDR3 has 15 residues. For the CDR3, the DNA is TGTGCCAGCAGCTCGCAGGGGGCAGGAAAAGAGACCCAGTACTTC. Its translation: CASSSQGAGKETQYF.

The table lists this clonotype with a few counts. This rearrangement joins TRBV7-7 to TRBJ2-7, with 7 bases aligning to TRBD1. The V segment lost 5 bases and the J segment 0 bases; nucleotides outside the gene matches: 7. The CDR3 is 15 amino acids. The germline V gene has CDR1 SSHAT and CDR2 FNYEAQ (reference sequence). CDR3 sequence: CASSPTTGYSYEQYF. As DNA, the CDR3 is TGTGCCAGCAGCCCGACGACAGGGTACTCCTACGAGCAGTACTTC. Combining the CDR3 with reference TRBV7-7 and TRBJ2-7 gives the whole variable domain GAGVSQSPRYKVTKRGQDVTLRCDPISSHATLYWYQQALGQGPEFLTYFNYEAQPDKSGLPSDRFSAERPEGSISTLTIQRTEQRDSAMYRCASSPTTGYSYEQYFGPGTRLTVT.

The chain joins TRBV5-1 to TRBJ1-3, with D maybe TRBD1 (6 bases). V shed 4 bases and J shed 0 bases, with 14 bases lying between them. The CDR3 has 16 residues. Germline CDR1 SGHRS, CDR2 YFSETQ. The CDR3 region is CASSPGTRISGNTIYF. The CDR3 nucleotides read TGCGCCAGCAGCCCCGGGACAAGAATCTCTGGAAACACCATATATTTT.

Ten or more counts support this clonotype. This CDR3 reads CASSSALAKNIQYF. CDR3 sequence (DNA): TGTGCCAGCAGCTCTGCACTAGCCAAAAACATTCAGTACTTC. The J gene is TRBJ2-4, the V gene TRBV7-2; D call uncertain. CDR1 SGHTA and CDR2 FQGNSA come from the germline V gene. This CDR3 has 14 residues. Trimming pared 4 bases from V and 0 bases from J, leaving 7 bases between.

This rearrangement joins TRBV2 to TRBJ1-4, with no clear D. Trimming removed 11 bases at V and 4 bases at J, with 11 bases between. CDR1 SNHLY and CDR2 FYNNEI come from the germline V gene. The CDR3 is 12 residues long. In DNA, the CDR3 is TGTGCCGGCGACATTGGTAATGAAAAACTGTTTTTT. This translates into CAGDIGNEKLFF.

This clonotype was recorded a few times. The chain has TRBV12-3 or TRBV12-4 and TRBJ2-1; TRBD1 matches at 10 bases. Losses at the gene ends were 8 bases for V and 7 bases for J; bases not matched to a gene: 5. The CDR3 consists of 13 residues. The CDR3 reads CASGWTGGNEQFF. In DNA, the CDR3 is TGTGCCAGCGGATGGACAGGGGGGAATGAGCAGTTCTTC.

There are a few counts of this clonotype. The CDR3 sequence is CASSTGQGVVADTQYF. CDR3 coding DNA: TGTGCCAGCAGCACGGGACAGGGGGTTGTCGCAGATACGCAGTATTTT. The chain has TRBV7-3 and TRBJ2-3, with 11 bases fitting TRBD1. The germline gives CDR1 SGHTA, CDR2 FQGTGA. J gave up 4 bases and V 5 bases, and 8 bases lay outside the gene matches. CDR3 length: 16 residues.

This rearrangement joins TRBV19 to TRBJ1-2; D is unresolved. The CDR3 sequence is 12 residues long. V was clipped by 9 bases and J by 2 bases, with 10 bases between them. The germline V gene has CDR1 LNHDA and CDR2 SQIVND (reference sequence). The CDR3 coding sequence is TGTGCCAGCGGACGGGTAAACTATGGCTACACCTTC. Protein sequence: CASGRVNYGYTF.

J is TRBJ2-2 and V is TRBV7-2, with unresolved D. Looked up from germline, CDR1 is SGHTA and CDR2 is FQGNSA. V was cut by 2 bases and J by 1 base, with 11 bases left in between. The CDR3 sequence is 16 residues long. This CDR3 is CASSLSWQMNTGELFF. The CDR3 nucleotides are TGTGCCAGCAGCTTATCGTGGCAAATGAACACCGGGGAGCTGTTTTTT.

This clonotype was found a few times. This rearrangement joins TRBV4-1 to TRBJ1-6; D is unclear. Per germline, CDR1 MGHRA and CDR2 YSYEKL. This CDR3 contains 14 residues. The V end was cut by 2 bases, the J end by 3 bases, with 5 bases between. Here the CDR3 reads CASSQSFYNSPLHF. The CDR3 DNA reads TGCGCCAGCAGCCAATCGTTCTATAATTCACCCCTCCACTTT.